This T cell receptor (beta chain) stems from a study of Graves' ophthalmopathy and Graves' hyperthyroidism. Scientists amplified the TCR beta CDR3 regions from RNA transcripts. RT-PCR was first run with HTBI primers, then multiplex PCR in a second round. A single record per CDR3 protein comes from TCRdb applying MiXCR to the multiplex PCR reads. The repertoire holds more than 1,000,000 distinct CDR3 sequences, with about 36% as singletons. The ends were cut back, 1 base at V and 6 bases at J, with 12 bases in the middle. CDR1 and CDR2 from the germline V gene are MGHRA and YSYEKL. This CDR3 contains 15 residues.

Sequences were obtained from peripheral blood or thyroid tissue (not recorded which). The chain is built from TRBV4-1 and TRBJ2-2; D is perhaps TRBD1 (6 bases). This clonotype was obtained from an adult man with Graves' hyperthyroidism. The CDR3 DNA reads as TGCGCCAGCAGCCAAGTAAATCAGGGGTCCGGGGAGCTGTTTTTT. Translating it yields CASSQVNQGSGELFF.